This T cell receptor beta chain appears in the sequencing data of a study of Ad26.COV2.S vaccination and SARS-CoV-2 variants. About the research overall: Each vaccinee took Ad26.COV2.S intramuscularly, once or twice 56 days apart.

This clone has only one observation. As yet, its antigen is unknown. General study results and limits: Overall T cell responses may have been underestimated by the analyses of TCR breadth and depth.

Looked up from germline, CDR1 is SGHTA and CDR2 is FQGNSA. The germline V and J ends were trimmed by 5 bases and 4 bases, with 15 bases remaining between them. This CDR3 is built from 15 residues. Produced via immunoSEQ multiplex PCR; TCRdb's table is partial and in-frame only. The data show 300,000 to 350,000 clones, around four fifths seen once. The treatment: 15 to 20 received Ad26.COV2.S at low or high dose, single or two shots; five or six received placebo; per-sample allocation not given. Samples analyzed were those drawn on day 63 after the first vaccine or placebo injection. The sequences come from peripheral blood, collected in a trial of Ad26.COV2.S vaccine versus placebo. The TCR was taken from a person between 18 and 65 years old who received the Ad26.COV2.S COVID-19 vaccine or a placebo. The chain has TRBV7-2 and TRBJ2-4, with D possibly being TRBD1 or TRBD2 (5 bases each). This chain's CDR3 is CASSARDGRKNIQYF. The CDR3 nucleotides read TGTGCCAGCAGCGCCCGGGACGGACGTAAAAACATTCAGTACTTC.